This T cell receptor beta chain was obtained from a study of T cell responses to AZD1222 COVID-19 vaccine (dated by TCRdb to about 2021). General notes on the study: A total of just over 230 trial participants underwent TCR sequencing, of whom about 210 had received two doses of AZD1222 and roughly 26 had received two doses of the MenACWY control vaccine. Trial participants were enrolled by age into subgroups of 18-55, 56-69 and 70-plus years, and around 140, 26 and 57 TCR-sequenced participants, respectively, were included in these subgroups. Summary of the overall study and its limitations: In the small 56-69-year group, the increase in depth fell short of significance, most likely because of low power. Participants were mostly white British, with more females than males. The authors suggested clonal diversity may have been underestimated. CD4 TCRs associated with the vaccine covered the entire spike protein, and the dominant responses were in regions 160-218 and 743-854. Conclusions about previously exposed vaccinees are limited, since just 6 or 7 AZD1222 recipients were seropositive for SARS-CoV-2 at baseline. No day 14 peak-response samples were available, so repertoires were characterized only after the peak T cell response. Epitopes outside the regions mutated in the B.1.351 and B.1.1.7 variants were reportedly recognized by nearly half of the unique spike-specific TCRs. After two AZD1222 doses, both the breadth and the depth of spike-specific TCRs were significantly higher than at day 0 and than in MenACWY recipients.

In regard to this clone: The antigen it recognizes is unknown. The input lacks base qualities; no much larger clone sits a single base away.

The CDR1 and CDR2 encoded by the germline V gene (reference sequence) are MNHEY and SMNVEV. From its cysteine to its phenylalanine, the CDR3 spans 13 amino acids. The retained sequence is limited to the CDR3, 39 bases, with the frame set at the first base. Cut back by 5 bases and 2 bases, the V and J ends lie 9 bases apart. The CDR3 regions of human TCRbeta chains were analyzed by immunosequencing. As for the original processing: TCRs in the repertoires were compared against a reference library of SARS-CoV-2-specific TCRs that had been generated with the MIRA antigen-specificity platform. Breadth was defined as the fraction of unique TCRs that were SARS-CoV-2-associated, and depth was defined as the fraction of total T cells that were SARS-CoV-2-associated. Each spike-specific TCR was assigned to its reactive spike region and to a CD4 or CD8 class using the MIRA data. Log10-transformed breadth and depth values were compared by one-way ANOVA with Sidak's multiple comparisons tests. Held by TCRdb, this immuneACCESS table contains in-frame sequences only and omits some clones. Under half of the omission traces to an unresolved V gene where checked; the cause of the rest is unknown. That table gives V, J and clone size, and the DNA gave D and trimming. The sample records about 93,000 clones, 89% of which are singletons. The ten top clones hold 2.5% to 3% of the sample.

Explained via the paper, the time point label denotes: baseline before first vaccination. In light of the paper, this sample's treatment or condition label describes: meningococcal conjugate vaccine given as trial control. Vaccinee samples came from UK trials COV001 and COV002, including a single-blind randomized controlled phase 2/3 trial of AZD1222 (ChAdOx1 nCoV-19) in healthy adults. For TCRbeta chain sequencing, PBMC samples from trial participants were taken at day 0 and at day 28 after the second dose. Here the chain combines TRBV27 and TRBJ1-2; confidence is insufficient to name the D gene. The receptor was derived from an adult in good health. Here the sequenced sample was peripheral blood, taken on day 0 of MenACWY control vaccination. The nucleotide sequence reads TGTGCCAGCAGTATCGCGGCCAACTATGGCTACACCTTC. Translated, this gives CASSIAANYGYTF.